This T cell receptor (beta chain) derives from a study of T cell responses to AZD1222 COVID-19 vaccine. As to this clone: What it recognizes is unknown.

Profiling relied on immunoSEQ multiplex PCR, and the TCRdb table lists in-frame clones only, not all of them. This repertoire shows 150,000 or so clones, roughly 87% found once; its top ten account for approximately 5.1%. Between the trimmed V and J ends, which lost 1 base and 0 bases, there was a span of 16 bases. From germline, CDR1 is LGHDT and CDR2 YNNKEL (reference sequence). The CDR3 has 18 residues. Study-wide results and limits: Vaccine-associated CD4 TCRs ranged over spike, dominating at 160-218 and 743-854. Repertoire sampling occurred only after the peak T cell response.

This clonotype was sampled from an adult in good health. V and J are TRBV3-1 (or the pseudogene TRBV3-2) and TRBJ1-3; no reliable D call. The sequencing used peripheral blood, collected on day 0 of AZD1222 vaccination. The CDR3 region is CASSQGFNRLGSGNTIYF. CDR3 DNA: TGTGCCAGCAGCCAAGGTTTCAACAGACTAGGCTCTGGAAACACCATATATTTT.